This TCR beta chain was profiled in a study of T cell repertoires in cytomegalovirus infection. Turning to the study itself: Both recently identified HLA-C-restricted and well-studied HLA-B-restricted CMV epitopes were used in the study.

In TCRdb, the reads were re-called with MiXCR into one record per CDR3 protein. The sample lists some 940,000 distinct CDR3 sequences; less than 35% were seen once. This clonotype showed up many times. Its antigen is as yet unknown. This CDR3 is built from 14 residues. Germline V gives CDR1 SGHTA, CDR2 FQGNSA. The V end was cut by 3 bases, the J end by 7 bases, with 15 bases between. This sequence was found in a human donor in good health (CMV status not recorded). Some clones in this sample may be carry-over from other donors' samples. Sequenced material: cultured CD8+ T cells from PBMCs, taken from culture after CMV antigen stimulation. The chain employs TRBV7-2 and TRBJ1-1; D may be TRBD1 (6 bases). CDR3 in DNA: TGTGCCAGCAGCTTTAAACAGGGAAGGGTTGAAGCTTTCTTT. Protein: CASSFKQGRVEAFF.